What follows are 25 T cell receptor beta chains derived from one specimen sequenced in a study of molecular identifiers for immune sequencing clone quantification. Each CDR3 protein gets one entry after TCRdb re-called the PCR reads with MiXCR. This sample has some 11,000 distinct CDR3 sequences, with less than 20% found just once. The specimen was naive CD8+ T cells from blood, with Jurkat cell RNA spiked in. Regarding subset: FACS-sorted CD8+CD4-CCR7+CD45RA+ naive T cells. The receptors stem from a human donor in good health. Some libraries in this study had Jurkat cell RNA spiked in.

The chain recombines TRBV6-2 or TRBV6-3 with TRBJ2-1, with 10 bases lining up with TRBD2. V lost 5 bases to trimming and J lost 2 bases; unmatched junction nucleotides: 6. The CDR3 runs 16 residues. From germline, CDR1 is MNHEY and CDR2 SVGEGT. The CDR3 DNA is TGTGCCAGCAGTCCGTTAGCGGGAGGAGCCTACAATGAGCAGTTCTTC. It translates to CASSPLAGGAYNEQFF.

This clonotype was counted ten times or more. CDR3 nucleotide sequence: TGTGCCAGCACCCCGACAGGGGGATACGAGCAGTACTTC. Translated, it gives CASTPTGGYEQYF. The gene calls are TRBV28 and TRBJ2-7, with TRBD1 identical over 9 bases. The ends lost 7 bases at V and 4 bases at J; junction bases unmatched: 5. The CDR3 covers 13 residues. The V gene's germline CDR1 is MDHEN and CDR2 SYDVKM.

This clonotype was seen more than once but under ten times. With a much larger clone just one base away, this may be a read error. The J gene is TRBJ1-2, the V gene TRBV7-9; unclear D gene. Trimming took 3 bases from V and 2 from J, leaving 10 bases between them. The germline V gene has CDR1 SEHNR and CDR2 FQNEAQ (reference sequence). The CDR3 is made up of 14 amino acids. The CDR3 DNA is TGTGCCAGCAGCTTGGGCCTTACGAACTATGGCTACACCTTC. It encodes CASSLGLTNYGYTF.

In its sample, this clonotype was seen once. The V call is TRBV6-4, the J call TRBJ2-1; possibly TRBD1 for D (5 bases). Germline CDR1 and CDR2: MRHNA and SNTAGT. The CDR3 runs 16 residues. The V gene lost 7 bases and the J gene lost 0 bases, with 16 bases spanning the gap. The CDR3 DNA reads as TGTGCCAGCAAGGGGTATGGCGGCCACTCCTACAATGAGCAGTTCTTC. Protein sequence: CASKGYGGHSYNEQFF.

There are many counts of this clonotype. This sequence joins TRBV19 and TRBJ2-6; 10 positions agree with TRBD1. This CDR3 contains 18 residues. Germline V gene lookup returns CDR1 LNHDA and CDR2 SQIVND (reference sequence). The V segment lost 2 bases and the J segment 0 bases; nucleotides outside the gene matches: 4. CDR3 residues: CASSIRDRGGSGANVLTF. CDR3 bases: TGTGCCAGTAGTATAAGGGACAGGGGTGGCTCTGGGGCCAACGTCCTGACTTTC.

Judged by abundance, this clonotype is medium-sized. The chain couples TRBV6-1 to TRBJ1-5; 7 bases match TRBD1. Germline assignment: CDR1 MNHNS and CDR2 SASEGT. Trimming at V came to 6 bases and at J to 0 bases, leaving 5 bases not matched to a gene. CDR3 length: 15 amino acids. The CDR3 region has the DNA TGTGCCAGCAGAGTAACAGGGGATAGCAATCAGCCCCAGCATTTT. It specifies CASRVTGDSNQPQHF.

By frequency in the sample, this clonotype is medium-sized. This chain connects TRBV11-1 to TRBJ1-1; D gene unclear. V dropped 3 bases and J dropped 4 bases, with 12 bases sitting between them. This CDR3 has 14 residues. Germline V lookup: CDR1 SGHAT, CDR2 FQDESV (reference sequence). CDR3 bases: TGTGCCAGCAGCTTGGGCCAACTGGGCACTGAAGCTTTCTTT. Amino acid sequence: CASSLGQLGTEAFF.

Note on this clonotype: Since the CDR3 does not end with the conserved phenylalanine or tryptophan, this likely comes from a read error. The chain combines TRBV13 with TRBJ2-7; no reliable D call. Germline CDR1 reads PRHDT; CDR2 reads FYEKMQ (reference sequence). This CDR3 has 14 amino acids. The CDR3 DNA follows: TGTGCCCGCAGCGTAGACGGTGGATCCTACGAGCAGTACCTC. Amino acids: CARSVDGGSYEQYL.

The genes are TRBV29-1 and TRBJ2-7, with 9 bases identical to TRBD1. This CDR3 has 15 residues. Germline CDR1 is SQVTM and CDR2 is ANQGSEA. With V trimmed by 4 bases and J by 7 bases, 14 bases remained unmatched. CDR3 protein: CSVGVVQDRGLEQYF. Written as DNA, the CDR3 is TGCAGCGTTGGAGTCGTTCAGGACAGGGGTCTGGAGCAGTACTTC.

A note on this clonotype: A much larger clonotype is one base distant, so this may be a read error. CDR3 DNA: TGTGCCGGCTGCGAGGACAGGGGATTGCGCGAGCAGTACTTC. It translates to CAGCEDRGLREQYF. The V and J genes are TRBV2 and TRBJ2-7; TRBD1 matches at 9 bases. Trimming cost V 11 bases and J 6 bases; bases outside gene matches: 14. Per germline, CDR1 SNHLY and CDR2 FYNNEI. The CDR3 length is 14 residues.

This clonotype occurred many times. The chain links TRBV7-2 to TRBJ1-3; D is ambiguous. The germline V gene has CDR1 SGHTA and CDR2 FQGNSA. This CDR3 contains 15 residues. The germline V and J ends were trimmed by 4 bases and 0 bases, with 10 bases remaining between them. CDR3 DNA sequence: TGTGCCAGCAGCTCCTGGGCCTTCTCTGGAAACACCATATATTTT. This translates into CASSSWAFSGNTIYF.

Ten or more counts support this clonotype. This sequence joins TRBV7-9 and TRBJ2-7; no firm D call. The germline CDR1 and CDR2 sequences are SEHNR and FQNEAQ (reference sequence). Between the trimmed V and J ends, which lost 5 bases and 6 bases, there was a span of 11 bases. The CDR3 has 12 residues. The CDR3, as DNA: TGTGCCAGCAGCCCTAGTCCCTCCGAGCAGTACTTC. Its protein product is CASSPSPSEQYF.

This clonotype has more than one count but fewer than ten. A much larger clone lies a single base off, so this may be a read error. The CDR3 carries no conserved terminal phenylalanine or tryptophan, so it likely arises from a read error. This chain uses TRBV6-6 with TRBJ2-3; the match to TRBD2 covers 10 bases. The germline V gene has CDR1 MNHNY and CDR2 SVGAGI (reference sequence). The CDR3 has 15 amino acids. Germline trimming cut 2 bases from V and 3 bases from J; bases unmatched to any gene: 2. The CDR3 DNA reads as TGTGCCAGCAGTTACCTAGCGGGAGTGACAGATACGCAGTATATT. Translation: CASSYLAGVTDTQYI.

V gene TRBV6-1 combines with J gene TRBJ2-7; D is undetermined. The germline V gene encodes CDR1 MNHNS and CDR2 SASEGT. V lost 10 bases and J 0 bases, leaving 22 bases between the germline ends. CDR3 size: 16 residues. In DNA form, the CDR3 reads TGTGCCACCCACCCCCAGGCCTTTTCCAGCTCCTACGAGCAGTACTTC. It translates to CATHPQAFSSSYEQYF.

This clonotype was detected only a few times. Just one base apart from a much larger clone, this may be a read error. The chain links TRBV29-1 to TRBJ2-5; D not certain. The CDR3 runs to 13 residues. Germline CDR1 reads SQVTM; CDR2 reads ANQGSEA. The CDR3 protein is CGVEAGIEETQYF. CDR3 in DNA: TGCGGCGTTGAAGCCGGAATAGAAGAGACCCAGTACTTC.

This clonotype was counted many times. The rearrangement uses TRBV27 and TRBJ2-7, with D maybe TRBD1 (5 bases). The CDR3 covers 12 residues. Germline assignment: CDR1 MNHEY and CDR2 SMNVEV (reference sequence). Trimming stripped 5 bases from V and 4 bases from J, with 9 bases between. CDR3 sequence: CASSPGRYEQYF. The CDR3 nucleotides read TGTGCCAGCAGTCCAGGGCGTTACGAGCAGTACTTC.

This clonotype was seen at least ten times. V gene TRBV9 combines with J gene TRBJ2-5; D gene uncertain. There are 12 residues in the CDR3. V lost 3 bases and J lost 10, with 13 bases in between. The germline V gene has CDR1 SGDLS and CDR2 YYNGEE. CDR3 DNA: TGTGCCAGCAGCGCCCTTTTAAAGGACCAGTACTTC. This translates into CASSALLKDQYF.

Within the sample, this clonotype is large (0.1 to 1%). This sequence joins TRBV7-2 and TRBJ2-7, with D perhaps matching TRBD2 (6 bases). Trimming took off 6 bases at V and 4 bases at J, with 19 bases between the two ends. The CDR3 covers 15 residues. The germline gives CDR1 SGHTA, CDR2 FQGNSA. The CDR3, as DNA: TGTGCCAGCAGTTCAGCCGCGGGACCCTCATACGAGCAGTACTTC. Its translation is CASSSAAGPSYEQYF.

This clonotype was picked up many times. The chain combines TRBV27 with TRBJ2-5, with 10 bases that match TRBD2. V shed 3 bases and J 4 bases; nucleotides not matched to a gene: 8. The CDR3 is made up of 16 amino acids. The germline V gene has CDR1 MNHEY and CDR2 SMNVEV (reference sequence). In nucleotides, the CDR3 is TGTGCCAGCAGTTTGGTATTAGCGGGAGGAGGAGAGACCCAGTACTTC. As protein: CASSLVLAGGGETQYF.

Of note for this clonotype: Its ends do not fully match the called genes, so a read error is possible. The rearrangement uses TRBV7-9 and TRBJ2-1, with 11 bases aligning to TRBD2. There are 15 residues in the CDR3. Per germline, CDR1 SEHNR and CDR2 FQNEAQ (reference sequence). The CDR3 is CASSLAGGTYNEQLF. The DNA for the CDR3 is TGTGCCAGCAGCCTAGCGGGAGGAACCTACAATGAGCAGCTCTTC.

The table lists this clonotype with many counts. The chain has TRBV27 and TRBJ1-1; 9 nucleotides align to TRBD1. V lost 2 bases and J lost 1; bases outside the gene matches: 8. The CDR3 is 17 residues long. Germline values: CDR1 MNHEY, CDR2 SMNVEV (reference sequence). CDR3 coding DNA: TGTGCCAGCAGTTTAGGAGGGACAGGGCTGGAGAACACTGAAGCTTTCTTT. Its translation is CASSLGGTGLENTEAFF.

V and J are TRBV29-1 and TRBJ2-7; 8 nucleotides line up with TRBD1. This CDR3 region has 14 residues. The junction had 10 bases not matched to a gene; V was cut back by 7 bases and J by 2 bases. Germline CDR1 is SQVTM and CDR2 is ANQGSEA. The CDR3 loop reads CSATGGPSPYEQYF. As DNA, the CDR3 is TGCAGCGCTACAGGGGGTCCATCACCCTACGAGCAGTACTTC.

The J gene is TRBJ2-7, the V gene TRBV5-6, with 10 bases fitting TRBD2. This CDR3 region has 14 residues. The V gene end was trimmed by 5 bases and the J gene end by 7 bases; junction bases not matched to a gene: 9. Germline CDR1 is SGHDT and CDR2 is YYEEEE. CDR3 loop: CASSSGTSVREQYF. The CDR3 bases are TGTGCCAGCAGTTCCGGGACTAGCGTACGGGAGCAGTACTTC.

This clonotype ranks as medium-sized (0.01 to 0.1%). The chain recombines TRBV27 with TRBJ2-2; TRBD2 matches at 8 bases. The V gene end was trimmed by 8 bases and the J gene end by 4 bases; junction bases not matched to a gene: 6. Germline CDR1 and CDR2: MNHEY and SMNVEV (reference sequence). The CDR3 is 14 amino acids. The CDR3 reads CASGGLASTGELFF. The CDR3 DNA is TGTGCCAGCGGTGGACTAGCATCCACCGGGGAGCTGTTTTTT.

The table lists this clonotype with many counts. CDR3 in amino acids: CASSQEGGRGHEQYF. The CDR3 bases are TGCGCCAGCAGCCAAGAGGGGGGTCGGGGACACGAGCAGTACTTC. This chain links TRBV4-1 with TRBJ2-7, with TRBD2 as a possible D gene (6 bases). CDR1 and CDR2 (germline): MGHRA, YSYEKL. The V and J ends lost 0 bases and 5 bases respectively, with 14 bases between them. The CDR3 consists of 15 residues.